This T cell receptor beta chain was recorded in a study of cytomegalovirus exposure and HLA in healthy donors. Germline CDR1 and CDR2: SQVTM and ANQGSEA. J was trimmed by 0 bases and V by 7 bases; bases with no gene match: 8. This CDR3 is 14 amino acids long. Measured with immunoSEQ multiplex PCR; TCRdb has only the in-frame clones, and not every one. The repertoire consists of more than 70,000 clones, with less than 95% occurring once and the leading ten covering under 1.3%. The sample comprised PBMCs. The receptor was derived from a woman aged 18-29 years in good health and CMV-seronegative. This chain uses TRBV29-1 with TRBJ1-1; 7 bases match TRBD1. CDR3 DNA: TGCAGCGCTTCCCCGGGACAGATGAACACTGAAGCTTTCTTT. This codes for CSASPGQMNTEAFF.